This T cell receptor beta chain was recorded in a study of T cell repertoires in aging, cancer and after chemotherapy. Study-level information: Patients with glioblastoma brain tumors were sampled before and after temozolomide-based therapy.

Multiplex touch-down PCR with TRB-A/B primers amplified rearranged V-D-J TRB sequences. Each CDR3 protein gets one entry after TCRdb re-called the multiplex PCR reads with MiXCR. The sample comprises roughly 6,400 distinct CDR3 sequences, about 50% of which are singletons, and around 1.9% rests with the top ten. Study-level results: Rebound thymic output was suggested by rising median generation probability during chemotherapy in each cancer cohort. The repertoire data cannot show anything about immunological memory following chemotherapy.

There are 11 residues in the CDR3. Germline CDR1 PRHDT, CDR2 FYEKMQ (reference sequence). The ends were cut back, 5 bases at V and 12 bases at J, with 14 bases in the middle. Peripheral blood genomic DNA, not sorted cells or RNA, was the template. Details on this clonotype: Its specificity is unknown.

The TCR comes from a human donor with a solid tumor. The J gene is TRBJ2-7, the V gene TRBV13; tentatively, D is TRBD1 or TRBD2 (6 bases each). The specimen was blood. In DNA form, the CDR3 reads TGTGCCAGCAGCGCCGGGGGCTTCACGTACTTC. It encodes CASSAGGFTYF. The full variable domain, with the rest looked up from reference TRBV13 and TRBJ2-7, is AAGVIQSPRHLIKEKRETATLKCYPIPRHDTVYWYQQGPGQDPQFLISFYEKMQSDKGSIPDRFSAQQFSDYHSELNMSSLELGDSALYFCASSAGGFTYFGPGTRLTVT.